The 25 T cell receptor beta chains listed next were all sequenced from one sample in a study of blood T cell repertoires in COVID-19. The table came from immunoSEQ multiplex PCR; TCRdb's copy has only in-frame clones and leaves some out. The table shows 350,000 to 450,000 clones, with 86% occurring only once. Sequenced: peripheral blood. Receptors originate from a woman aged 60-75 years with COVID-19, enrolled during active disease.

The V call is TRBV19, the J call TRBJ1-6; no definite D call. This CDR3 contains 15 residues. Germline V gene sequence: CDR1 LNHDA, CDR2 SQIVND (reference sequence). The V gene lost 6 bases and the J gene lost 9 bases, with 18 bases spanning the gap. The CDR3 spells CASRASRGDSSPLHF. In nucleotides, the CDR3 is TGTGCCAGTAGAGCCTCGCGGGGAGACTCTTCACCCCTCCACTTT.

The table lists this clone with a count of one. V and J are TRBV19 and TRBJ2-4, with a tentative D call TRBD1 (7 bases). The CDR3 runs to 14 residues. V lost 7 bases to trimming and J lost 5 bases, with 15 bases between them. The V gene's germline CDR1 is LNHDA and CDR2 SQIVND (reference sequence). The CDR3 DNA sequence: TGTGCCAGTACCATCCAGGGGGGCGAAAACATTCAGTACTTC. Its translation: CASTIQGGENIQYF. The whole variable domain, remainder taken from reference TRBV19 and TRBJ2-4, is DGGITQSPKYLFRKEGQNVTLSCEQNLNHDAMYWYRQDPGQGLRLIYYSQIVNDFQKGDIAEGYSVSREKKESFPLTVTSAQKNPTAFYLCASTIQGGENIQYFGAGTRLSVL.

V usage is TRBV3-1 (or the pseudogene TRBV3-2) and J usage is TRBJ1-2; 7 bases are a match to TRBD1. The germline gives CDR1 LGHDT, CDR2 YNNKEL (reference sequence). The CDR3 spans 15 residues. The V and J ends lost 4 bases and 4 bases, in that order; junction bases with no gene match: 9. The CDR3 sequence: CASSPETGFGYGYTF. The CDR3 coding sequence is TGTGCCAGCAGCCCTGAGACAGGGTTCGGCTATGGCTACACCTTC.

The gene calls are TRBV3-1 (or the pseudogene TRBV3-2) and TRBJ1-5, with 7 positions matching TRBD1. Losses at the gene ends were 4 bases for V and 8 bases for J; bases not matched to a gene: 11. From germline, CDR1 is LGHDT and CDR2 YNNKEL (reference sequence). The CDR3 spans 15 residues. CDR3 DNA: TGTGCCAGCAGCCTTCGGACAGGTGGTCCAAAGCCCCAGCATTTT. Amino acid sequence: CASSLRTGGPKPQHF.

V gene TRBV30 combines with J gene TRBJ1-5; the match to TRBD1 covers 10 bases. CDR1 is GTSNPN and CDR2 is SVGIG in the germline V gene (reference sequence). The CDR3 contains 17 residues. The junction had 10 bases not matched to a gene; V was cut back by 3 bases and J by 2 bases. The DNA of the CDR3 is TGTGCCTGGAGCCGGGACAGGGGCCGCTCAGGCAATCAGCCCCAGCATTTT. Its protein is CAWSRDRGRSGNQPQHF.

This chain connects TRBV19 to TRBJ1-1; no clear D gene. This CDR3 has 16 residues. The V gene's germline CDR1 is LNHDA and CDR2 SQIVND (reference sequence). Trimming shortened V by 4 bases and J by 4 bases, and 19 bases separated the two germline ends. The chain's CDR3 is CASSKARGYRGTEAFF. The CDR3 nucleotides are TGTGCCAGTAGTAAGGCGCGTGGGTACCGGGGCACTGAAGCTTTCTTT.

This sequence joins TRBV10-3 and TRBJ1-2; 11 positions match TRBD1. CDR1 and CDR2 from the germline V gene are ENHRY and SYGVKD. V trimming: 0 bases; J trimming: 7 bases; junction bases outside the gene matches: 10. The CDR3 totals 17 residues. Here the CDR3 reads CAISESTSGTGGGGYTF. The CDR3 nucleotides read TGTGCCATCAGTGAGTCGACTTCCGGGACAGGGGGAGGTGGCTACACCTTC.

The chain links TRBV19 to TRBJ2-3; D is perhaps TRBD2 (6 bases). V gave up 6 bases and J gave up 5 bases, with 12 bases separating them. Germline V gene data show CDR1 as LNHDA and CDR2 as SQIVND (reference sequence). CDR3 length: 13 residues. CDR3 coding DNA: TGTGCCAGTAGCGTGCGGGGAAGAGATACGCAGTATTTT. Residues: CASSVRGRDTQYF.

The chain joins TRBV3-1 (or the pseudogene TRBV3-2) to TRBJ1-3; TRBD1 aligns across 8 bases. V dropped 8 bases and J dropped 4; count of bases not matched to a gene: 4. CDR1 and CDR2 from the germline V gene are LGHDT and YNNKEL (reference sequence). There are 13 residues in the CDR3. As DNA, the CDR3 is TGTGCCAGCGGACGACAGGGGGGAAACACCATATATTTT. Amino acid sequence: CASGRQGGNTIYF.

The chain carries TRBV20-1 and TRBJ1-2; D gene unclear. Trimming removed 3 bases from V and 3 bases from J, with 11 bases in between. The CDR3 covers 13 residues. Germline CDR1 DFQATT, CDR2 SNEGSKA (reference sequence). The CDR3: CSASSGYDYGYTF. The CDR3 DNA reads TGCAGTGCTAGTTCCGGGTACGACTATGGCTACACCTTC.

This sequence joins TRBV30 and TRBJ2-7, with 11 bases identical to TRBD1. V lost 0 bases and J lost 5; bases outside the gene matches: 12. The CDR3 spans 17 residues. Germline V lookup: CDR1 GTSNPN, CDR2 SVGIG (reference sequence). The CDR3 nucleotides read TGTGCCTGGAGTGTACTTGGGTTTTTGGGACAGGGGGACGAGCAGTACTTC. It codes for CAWSVLGFLGQGDEQYF. Combining the CDR3 with reference TRBV30 and TRBJ2-7 gives the whole variable domain SQTIHQWPATLVQPVGSPLSLECTVEGTSNPNLYWYRQAAGRGLQLLFYSVGIGQISSEVPQNLSASRPQDRQFILSSKKLLLSDSGFYLCAWSVLGFLGQGDEQYFGPGTRLTVT.

This clone appeared a few times. This sequence joins TRBV7-8 and TRBJ2-5; the match to TRBD2 covers 10 bases. With V trimmed by 4 bases and J by 2 bases, 7 bases remained unmatched. Per germline, CDR1 SGHVS and CDR2 FQNEAQ. This CDR3 is 16 amino acids long. This CDR3 reads CASSWVAGGYQETQYF. Here the CDR3 DNA reads TGTGCCAGCAGCTGGGTAGCGGGGGGATATCAAGAGACCCAGTACTTC.

CDR3 nucleotide sequence: TGTGCCAGCAGCTCCCCGGGCACTGAAGCTTTCTTT. Its protein product is CASSSPGTEAFF. This rearrangement joins TRBV9 to TRBJ1-1; D call uncertain. Between the trimmed V and J ends, which lost 4 bases and 4 bases, there was a span of 8 bases. CDR1 and CDR2 (germline): SGDLS, YYNGEE. The CDR3 spans 12 residues.

The V call is TRBV4-1, the J call TRBJ1-5; tentative D call: TRBD1 (6 bases). Germline CDR1 reads MGHRA; CDR2 reads YSYEKL. V gave up 1 base and J gave up 7 bases, with 14 bases separating them. The CDR3 is 15 residues long. CDR3 DNA sequence: TGCGCCAGCAGCCAAGTGGGGACATATGGCCAGCCCCAGCATTTT. Residues: CASSQVGTYGQPQHF.

The chain uses TRBV13 and TRBJ2-1, with TRBD2 matching 12 bases. CDR3 length equals 17 residues. V trimming: 6 bases; J trimming: 5 bases; junction bases outside the gene matches: 11. Per the germline V gene, CDR1 is PRHDT and CDR2 is FYEKMQ (reference sequence). CDR3 bases: TGTGCCAGCAGTCAATCTAGCGGGGGGGTTCTAGACAATGAGCAGTTCTTC. Residues: CASSQSSGGVLDNEQFF.

CDR3 amino acids: CASSPRRGGQETQYF. DNA for the CDR3: TGTGCCAGCAGCCCAAGACGGGGGGGACAAGAGACCCAGTACTTC. The J gene is TRBJ2-5, the V gene TRBV3-1 (or the pseudogene TRBV3-2), with 8 bases fitting TRBD2. After removal of 4 bases from V and 2 bases from J, the junction contained 6 bases not matched to a gene. CDR1 is LGHDT, CDR2 YNNKEL, per germline (reference sequence). The CDR3 sequence is 15 residues long.

This chain connects TRBV29-1 to TRBJ2-7; D is uncertain. Germline lookup yields CDR1 SQVTM and CDR2 ANQGSEA. This CDR3 has 13 amino acids. Trimming left V 4 bases short and J 0 bases short, with 10 bases between. CDR3 sequence: CSVAPTSSYEQYF. The DNA for the CDR3 is TGCAGCGTTGCTCCCACATCCTCCTACGAGCAGTACTTC.

The rearrangement links TRBV5-5 to TRBJ1-4, with no clear D. The V and J ends lost 4 bases and 7 bases respectively, with 11 bases between them. Germline V gives CDR1 SGHKS, CDR2 YYEKEE (reference sequence). CDR3 size: 13 residues. CDR3 coding DNA: TGTGCCAGCAGCCGAGGCTCTGGTGAAAAACTGTTTTTT. As protein: CASSRGSGEKLFF.

This chain connects TRBV24-1 to TRBJ2-1; TRBD1 matches at 10 bases. Germline CDR1 and CDR2: KGHDR and SFDVKD. This CDR3 region has 15 residues. After removal of 7 bases from V and 2 bases from J, the junction contained 4 bases not matched to a gene. The CDR3 DNA follows: TGTGCCACCAGCTCCGGGACAGGGGCCTACAATGAGCAGTTCTTC. This codes for CATSSGTGAYNEQFF.

This clone occurred once. This sequence joins TRBV29-1 and TRBJ2-2, with 11 bases aligning to TRBD2. The germline V gene encodes CDR1 SQVTM and CDR2 ANQGSEA. V shed 4 bases and J 1 base; nucleotides not matched to a gene: 2. The length of the CDR3 is 15 residues. DNA for the CDR3: TGCAGCGTTGTTAGCGGGGGGGTGAACACCGGGGAGCTGTTTTTT. Translated, it gives CSVVSGGVNTGELFF.

This chain links TRBV7-9 with TRBJ1-5; no clear D gene. Germline V gives CDR1 SEHNR, CDR2 FQNEAQ (reference sequence). Trimming stripped 4 bases from V and 5 bases from J, with 9 bases between. The length of the CDR3 is 13 residues. The CDR3 coding sequence is TGTGCCAGCAGCTCTTACGAGGATCAGCCCCAGCATTTT. It translates to CASSSYEDQPQHF.

The rearrangement links TRBV30 to TRBJ2-4; D call uncertain. Germline assignment: CDR1 GTSNPN and CDR2 SVGIG (reference sequence). V lost 2 bases and J 9 bases, leaving 11 bases between the germline ends. The length of the CDR3 is 12 residues. The chain's CDR3 is CAWSTVVGIQYF. In DNA form, the CDR3 reads TGTGCCTGGAGTACGGTCGTTGGCATTCAGTACTTC.

V is TRBV3-1 (or the pseudogene TRBV3-2) and J is TRBJ1-1; D gene unclear. The CDR3 runs to 15 residues. Between the trimmed V and J ends, which lost 3 bases and 0 bases, there was a span of 11 bases. Germline values: CDR1 LGHDT, CDR2 YNNKEL (reference sequence). The CDR3 spells CASSHPGNLNTEAFF. The CDR3 nucleotides read TGTGCCAGCAGCCACCCTGGCAACCTGAACACTGAAGCTTTCTTT.

The rearrangement joins TRBV5-1 to TRBJ1-4; D may be TRBD1 (6 bases). The CDR3 spans 17 residues. Germline CDR1 SGHRS, CDR2 YFSETQ. Trimming took off 5 bases at V and 6 bases at J, with 23 bases between the two ends. CDR3: CASRRTPTRGFDEKLFF. The CDR3 nucleotides are TGCGCCAGCAGGAGAACTCCTACCAGGGGCTTTGATGAAAAACTGTTTTTT.

This chain connects TRBV5-6 to TRBJ2-7, with D uncertain. Germline V lookup: CDR1 SGHDT, CDR2 YYEEEE. This CDR3 spans 15 amino acids. The V and J ends lost 1 base and 5 bases respectively, with 16 bases between them. The CDR3 protein is CASSLFLQANDEQYF. The CDR3 DNA reads TGTGCCAGCAGCTTGTTCCTTCAGGCGAACGACGAGCAGTACTTC.